This T cell receptor beta chain was documented in a study of T cells after yellow fever vaccination. TCRdb itself ran the 5' RACE reads through MiXCR, one entry per CDR3 protein. The repertoire holds just under 600,000 distinct CDR3 sequences, with approximately 15% as singletons. Trimming took 7 bases from V and 0 from J; bases not matched to a gene: 8. The CDR3 runs 17 residues. Germline assignment: CDR1 KGHDR and CDR2 SFDVKD. The receptor was isolated from a man aged 25-40 years who received the YFV17D yellow fever vaccine. V gene TRBV24-1 combines with J gene TRBJ2-1, with 10 positions matching TRBD2. The specimen comprised PBMCs, sampled on the day of the yellow fever booster vaccination. CDR3 bases: TGTGCCACCAGCATTGGGACTAGCGAAAGCTCCTACAATGAGCAGTTCTTC. It encodes CATSIGTSESSYNEQFF.